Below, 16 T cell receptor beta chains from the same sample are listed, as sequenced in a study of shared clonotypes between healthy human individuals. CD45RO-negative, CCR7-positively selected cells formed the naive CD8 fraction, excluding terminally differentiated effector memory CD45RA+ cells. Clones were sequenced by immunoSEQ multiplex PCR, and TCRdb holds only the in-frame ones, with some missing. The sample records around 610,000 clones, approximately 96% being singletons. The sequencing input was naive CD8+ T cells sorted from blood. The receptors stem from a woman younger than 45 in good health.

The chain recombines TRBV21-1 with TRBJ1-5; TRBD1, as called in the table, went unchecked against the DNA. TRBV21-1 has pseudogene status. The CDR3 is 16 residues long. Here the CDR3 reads CASSRKVQVSNQPQHF. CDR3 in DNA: TGTGCCAGCAGCAGAAAGGTACAGGTGAGCAATCAGCCCCAGCATTTT.

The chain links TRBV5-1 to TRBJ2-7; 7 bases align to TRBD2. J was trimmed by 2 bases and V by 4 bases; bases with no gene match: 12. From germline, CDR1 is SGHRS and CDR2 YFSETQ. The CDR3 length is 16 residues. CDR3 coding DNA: TGCGCCAGCAGCGTGGTTAGAACTAGCGTCGCCTACGAGCAGTACTTC. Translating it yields CASSVVRTSVAYEQYF. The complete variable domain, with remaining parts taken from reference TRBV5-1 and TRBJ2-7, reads KAGVTQTPRYLIKTRGQQVTLSCSPISGHRSVSWYQQTPGQGLQFLFEYFSETQRNKGNFPGRFSGRQFSNSRSEMNVSTLELGDSALYLCASSVVRTSVAYEQYFGPGTRLTVT.

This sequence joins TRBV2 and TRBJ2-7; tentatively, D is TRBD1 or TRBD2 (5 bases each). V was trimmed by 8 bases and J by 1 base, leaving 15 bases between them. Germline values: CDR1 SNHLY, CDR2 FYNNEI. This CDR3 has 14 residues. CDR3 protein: CASQRDGNSYEQYF. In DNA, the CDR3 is TGTGCCAGCCAAAGGGACGGCAATTCCTACGAGCAGTACTTC.

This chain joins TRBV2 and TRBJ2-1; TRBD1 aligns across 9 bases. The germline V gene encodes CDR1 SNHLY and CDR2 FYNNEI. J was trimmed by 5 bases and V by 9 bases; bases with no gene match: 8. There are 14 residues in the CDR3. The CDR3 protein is CARTGTGPNNEQFF. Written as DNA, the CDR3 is TGTGCCAGAACTGGGACAGGGCCAAACAATGAGCAGTTCTTC.

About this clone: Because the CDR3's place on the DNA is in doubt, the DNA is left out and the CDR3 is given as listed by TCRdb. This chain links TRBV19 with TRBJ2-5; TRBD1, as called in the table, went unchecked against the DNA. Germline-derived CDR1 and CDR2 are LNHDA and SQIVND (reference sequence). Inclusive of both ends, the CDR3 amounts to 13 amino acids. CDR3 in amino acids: CASTSGQDYEQYF.

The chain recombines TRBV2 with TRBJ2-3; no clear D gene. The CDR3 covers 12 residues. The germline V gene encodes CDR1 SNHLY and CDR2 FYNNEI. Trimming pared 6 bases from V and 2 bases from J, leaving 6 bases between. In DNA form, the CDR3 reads TGTGCCAGCAGGCTAATCACAGATACGCAGTATTTT. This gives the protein CASRLITDTQYF.

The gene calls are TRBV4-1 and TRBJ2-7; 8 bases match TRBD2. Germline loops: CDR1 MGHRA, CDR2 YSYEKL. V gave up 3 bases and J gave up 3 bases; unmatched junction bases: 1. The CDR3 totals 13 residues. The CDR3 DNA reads TGCGCCAGCAGCCACAGCGGGAGCTACGAGCAGTACTTC. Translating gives CASSHSGSYEQYF.

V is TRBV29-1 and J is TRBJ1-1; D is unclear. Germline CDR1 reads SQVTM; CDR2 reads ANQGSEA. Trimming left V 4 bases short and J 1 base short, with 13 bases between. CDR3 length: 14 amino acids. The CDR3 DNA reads TGCAGCGTTGGCATAAGGACGGAGAACACTGAAGCTTTCTTT. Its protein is CSVGIRTENTEAFF.

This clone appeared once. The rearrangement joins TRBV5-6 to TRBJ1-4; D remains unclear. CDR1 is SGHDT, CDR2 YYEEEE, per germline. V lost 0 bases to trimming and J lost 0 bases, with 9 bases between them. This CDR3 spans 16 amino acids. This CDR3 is CASSLDRSSTNEKLFF. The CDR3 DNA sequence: TGTGCCAGCAGCTTGGACCGTTCTTCAACTAATGAAAAACTGTTTTTT.

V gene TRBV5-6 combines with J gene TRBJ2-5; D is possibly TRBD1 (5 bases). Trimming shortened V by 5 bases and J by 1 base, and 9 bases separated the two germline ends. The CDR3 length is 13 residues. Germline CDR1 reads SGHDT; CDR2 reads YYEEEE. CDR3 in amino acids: CASRTDFQETQYF. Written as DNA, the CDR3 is TGTGCCAGCAGGACAGACTTCCAAGAGACCCAGTACTTC. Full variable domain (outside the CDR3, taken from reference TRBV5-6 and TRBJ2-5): DAGVTQSPTHLIKTRGQQVTLRCSPKSGHDTVSWYQQALGQGPQFIFQYYEEEERQRGNFPDRFSGHQFPNYSSELNVNALLLGDSALYLCASRTDFQETQYFGPGTRLLVL.

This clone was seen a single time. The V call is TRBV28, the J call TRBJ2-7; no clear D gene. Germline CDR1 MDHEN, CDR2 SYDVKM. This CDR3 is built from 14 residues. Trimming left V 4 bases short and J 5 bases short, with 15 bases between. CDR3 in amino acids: CASSSRTIMDEQYF. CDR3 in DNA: TGTGCCAGCAGTTCCCGGACGATTATGGACGAGCAGTACTTC.

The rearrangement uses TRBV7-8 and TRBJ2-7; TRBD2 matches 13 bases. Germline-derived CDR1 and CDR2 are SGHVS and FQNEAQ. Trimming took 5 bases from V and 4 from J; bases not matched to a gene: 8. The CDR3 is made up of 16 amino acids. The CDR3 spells CASSQKTSGRRYEQYF. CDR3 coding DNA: TGTGCCAGCAGCCAAAAGACTAGCGGGAGGAGGTACGAGCAGTACTTC.

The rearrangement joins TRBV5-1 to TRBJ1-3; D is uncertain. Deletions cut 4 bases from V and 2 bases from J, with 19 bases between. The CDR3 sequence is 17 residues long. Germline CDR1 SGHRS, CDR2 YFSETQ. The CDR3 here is CASSTTDGFAPGNTIYF. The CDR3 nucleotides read TGCGCCAGCAGCACCACCGACGGGTTTGCCCCTGGAAACACCATATATTTT.

The CDR3 region has the DNA TGTGCCAGCAGTTACTCCGCCGGACATGGAGTCTACGAGCAGTACTTC. Translated: CASSYSAGHGVYEQYF. The V and J genes are TRBV6-5 and TRBJ2-7; TRBD1 might be the D (5 bases). The germline V gene encodes CDR1 MNHEY and CDR2 SVGAGI. The CDR3 runs to 16 residues. V dropped 0 bases and J dropped 3 bases, with 15 bases sitting between them.

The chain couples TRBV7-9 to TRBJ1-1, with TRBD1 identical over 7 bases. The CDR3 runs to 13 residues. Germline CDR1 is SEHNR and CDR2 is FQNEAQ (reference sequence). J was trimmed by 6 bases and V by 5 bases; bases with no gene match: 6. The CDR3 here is CASSGGQSSEAFF. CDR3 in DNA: TGTGCCAGCAGCGGGGGACAGTCGTCTGAAGCTTTCTTT.

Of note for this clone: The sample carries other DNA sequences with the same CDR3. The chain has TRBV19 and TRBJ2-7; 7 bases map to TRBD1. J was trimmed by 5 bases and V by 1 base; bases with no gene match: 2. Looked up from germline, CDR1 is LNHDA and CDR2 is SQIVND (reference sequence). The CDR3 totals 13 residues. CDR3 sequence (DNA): TGTGCCAGTAGTATAGGACAGGGTAACGAGCAGTACTTC. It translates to CASSIGQGNEQYF.